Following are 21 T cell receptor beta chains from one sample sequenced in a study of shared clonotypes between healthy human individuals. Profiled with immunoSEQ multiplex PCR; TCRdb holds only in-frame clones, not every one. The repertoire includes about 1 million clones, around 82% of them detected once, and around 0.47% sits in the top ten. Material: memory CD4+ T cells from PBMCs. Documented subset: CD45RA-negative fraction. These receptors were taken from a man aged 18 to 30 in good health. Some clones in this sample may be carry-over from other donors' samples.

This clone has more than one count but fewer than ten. The CDR3 DNA is TGTGCCAGCAGTTTACATCAGGGGTGGTCAGAAGCTTTCTTT. It is translated as CASSLHQGWSEAFF. V usage is TRBV28 and J usage is TRBJ1-1; possible D gene TRBD1, 6 bases. Trimming took 2 bases from V and 8 from J, leaving 15 bases between them. Germline values: CDR1 MDHEN, CDR2 SYDVKM. The CDR3 runs to 14 residues.

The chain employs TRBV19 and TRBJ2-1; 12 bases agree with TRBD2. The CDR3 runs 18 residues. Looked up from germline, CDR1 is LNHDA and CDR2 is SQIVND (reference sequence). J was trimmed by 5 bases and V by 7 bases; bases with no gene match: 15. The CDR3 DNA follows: TGTGCCAGTACCATCTCGGGGCCTAGCGGGAGGGCTCACAATGAGCAGTTCTTC. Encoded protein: CASTISGPSGRAHNEQFF.

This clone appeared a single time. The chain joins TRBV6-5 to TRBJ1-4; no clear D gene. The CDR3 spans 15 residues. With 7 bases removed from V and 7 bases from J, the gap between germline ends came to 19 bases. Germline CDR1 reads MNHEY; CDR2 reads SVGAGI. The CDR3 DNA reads TGTGCCAGCACTCAACATAGGTCAGGAGGTGAAAAACTGTTTTTT. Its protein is CASTQHRSGGEKLFF.

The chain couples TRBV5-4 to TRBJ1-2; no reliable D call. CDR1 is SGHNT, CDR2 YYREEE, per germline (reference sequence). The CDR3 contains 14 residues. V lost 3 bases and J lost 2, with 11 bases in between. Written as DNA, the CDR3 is TGTGCCAGCAGCTCCTCTGGCAGGAACTATGGCTACACCTTC. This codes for CASSSSGRNYGYTF.

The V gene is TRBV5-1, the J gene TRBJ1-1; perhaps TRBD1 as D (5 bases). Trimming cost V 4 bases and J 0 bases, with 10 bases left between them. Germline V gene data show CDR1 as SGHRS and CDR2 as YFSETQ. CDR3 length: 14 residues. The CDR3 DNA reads TGCGCCAGCAGCCGGGACGGGGTGAACACTGAAGCTTTCTTT. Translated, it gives CASSRDGVNTEAFF.

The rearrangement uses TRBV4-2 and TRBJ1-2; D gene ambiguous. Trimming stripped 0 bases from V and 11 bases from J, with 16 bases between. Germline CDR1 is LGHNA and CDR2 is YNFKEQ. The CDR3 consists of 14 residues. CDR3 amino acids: CASSQDSGTPGYTF. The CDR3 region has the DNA TGTGCCAGCAGCCAAGACAGCGGCACTCCTGGGTACACCTTC.

The CDR3 loop is CATFTGATNEKLFF. The DNA of the CDR3 is TGTGCCACCTTTACAGGGGCAACTAATGAAAAACTGTTTTTT. V is TRBV28 and J is TRBJ1-4, with 7 bases identical to TRBD1. Germline assignment: CDR1 MDHEN and CDR2 SYDVKM. V lost 10 bases, J lost 0 bases, and 5 bases stayed unmatched. This CDR3 is 14 amino acids long.

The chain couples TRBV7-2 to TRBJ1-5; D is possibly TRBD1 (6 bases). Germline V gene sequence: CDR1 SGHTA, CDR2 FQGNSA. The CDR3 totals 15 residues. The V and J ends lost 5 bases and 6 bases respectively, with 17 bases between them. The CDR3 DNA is TGTGCCAGCAGCGGGTCAGGGGCCCTCAGTCAGCCCCAGCATTTT. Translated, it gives CASSGSGALSQPQHF.

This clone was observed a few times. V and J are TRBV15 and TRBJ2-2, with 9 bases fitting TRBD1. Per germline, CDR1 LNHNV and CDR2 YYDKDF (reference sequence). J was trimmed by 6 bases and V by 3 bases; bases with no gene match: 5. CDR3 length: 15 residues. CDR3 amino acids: CATSRRDRAAGELFF. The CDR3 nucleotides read TGTGCCACCAGCAGGAGGGACAGGGCGGCCGGGGAGCTGTTTTTT.

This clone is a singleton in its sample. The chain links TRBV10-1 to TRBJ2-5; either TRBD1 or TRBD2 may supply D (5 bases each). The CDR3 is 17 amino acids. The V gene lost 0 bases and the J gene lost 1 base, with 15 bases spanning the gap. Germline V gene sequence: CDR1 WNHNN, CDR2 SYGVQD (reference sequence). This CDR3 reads CASSESGVAGIQETQYF. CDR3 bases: TGCGCCAGCAGTGAGTCAGGGGTTGCCGGGATCCAAGAGACCCAGTACTTC.

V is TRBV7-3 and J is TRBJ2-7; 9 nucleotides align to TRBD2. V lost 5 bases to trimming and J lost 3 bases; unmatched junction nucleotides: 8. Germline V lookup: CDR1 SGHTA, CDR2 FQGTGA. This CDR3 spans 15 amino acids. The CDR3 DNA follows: TGTGCCAGCAGCATAGGGGCTAGCGGGAACTACGAGCAGTACTTC. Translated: CASSIGASGNYEQYF.

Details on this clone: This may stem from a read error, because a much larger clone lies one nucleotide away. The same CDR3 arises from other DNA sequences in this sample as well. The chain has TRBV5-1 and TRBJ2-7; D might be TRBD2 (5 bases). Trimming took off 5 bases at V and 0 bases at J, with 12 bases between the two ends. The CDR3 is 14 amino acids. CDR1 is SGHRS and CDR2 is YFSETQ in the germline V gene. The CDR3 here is CASSLRRDSYEQYF. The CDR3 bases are TGCGCCAGCAGTCTAAGACGGGACTCCTACGAGCAGTACTTC.

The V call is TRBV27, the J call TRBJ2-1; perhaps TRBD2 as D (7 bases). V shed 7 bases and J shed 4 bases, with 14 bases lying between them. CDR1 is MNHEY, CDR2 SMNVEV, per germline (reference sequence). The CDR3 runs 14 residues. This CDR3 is CASKGGVWYNEQFF. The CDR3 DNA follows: TGTGCCAGCAAGGGGGGGGTTTGGTACAATGAGCAGTTCTTC.

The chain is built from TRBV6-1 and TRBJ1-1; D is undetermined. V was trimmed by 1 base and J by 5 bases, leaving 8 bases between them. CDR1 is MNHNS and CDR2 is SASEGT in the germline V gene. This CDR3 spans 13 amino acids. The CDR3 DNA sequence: TGTGCCAGCAGTGAAGTGCGGGATACTGAAGCTTTCTTT. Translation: CASSEVRDTEAFF.

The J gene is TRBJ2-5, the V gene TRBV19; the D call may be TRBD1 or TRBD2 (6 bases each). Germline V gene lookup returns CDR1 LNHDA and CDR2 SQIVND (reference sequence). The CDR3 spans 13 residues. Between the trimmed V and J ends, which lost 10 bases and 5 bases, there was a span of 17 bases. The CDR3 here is CATRGGGEETQYF. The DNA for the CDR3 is TGTGCCACCCGAGGGGGAGGTGAGGAGACCCAGTACTTC.

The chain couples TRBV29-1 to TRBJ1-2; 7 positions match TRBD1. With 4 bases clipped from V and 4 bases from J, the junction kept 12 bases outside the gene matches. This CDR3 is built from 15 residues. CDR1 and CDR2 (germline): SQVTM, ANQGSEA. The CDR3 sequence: CSVGGFRQGGYGYTF. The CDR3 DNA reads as TGCAGCGTTGGGGGCTTCAGACAGGGTGGCTATGGCTACACCTTC.

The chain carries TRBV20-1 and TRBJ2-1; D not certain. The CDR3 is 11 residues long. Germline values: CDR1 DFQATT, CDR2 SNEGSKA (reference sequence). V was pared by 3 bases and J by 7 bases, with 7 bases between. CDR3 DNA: TGCAGTGCTAGCCCCGGGAATGAGCAGTTCTTC. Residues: CSASPGNEQFF.

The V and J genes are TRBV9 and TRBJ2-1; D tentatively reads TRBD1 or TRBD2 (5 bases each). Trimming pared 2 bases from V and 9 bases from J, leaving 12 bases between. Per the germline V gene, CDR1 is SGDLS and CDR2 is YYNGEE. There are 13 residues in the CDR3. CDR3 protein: CASSVGTRGEQFF. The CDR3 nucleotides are TGTGCCAGCAGCGTCGGGACCCGCGGTGAGCAGTTCTTC.

CDR3 sequence: CATAQGRNTEAFF. The DNA for the CDR3 is TGTGCCACGGCACAGGGCCGGAACACTGAAGCTTTCTTT. V and J are TRBV15 and TRBJ1-1, with D maybe TRBD1 (6 bases). CDR1 LNHNV and CDR2 YYDKDF come from the germline V gene (reference sequence). The V gene lost 9 bases and the J gene lost 1 base, with 12 bases spanning the gap. There are 13 residues in the CDR3.

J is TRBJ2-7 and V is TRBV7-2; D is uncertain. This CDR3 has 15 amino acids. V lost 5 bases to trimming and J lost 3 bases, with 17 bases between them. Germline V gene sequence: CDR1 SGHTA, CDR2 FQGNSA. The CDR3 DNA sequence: TGTGCCAGCAGCCACTTGACTGCCCCTGGCTACGAGCAGTACTTC. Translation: CASSHLTAPGYEQYF.

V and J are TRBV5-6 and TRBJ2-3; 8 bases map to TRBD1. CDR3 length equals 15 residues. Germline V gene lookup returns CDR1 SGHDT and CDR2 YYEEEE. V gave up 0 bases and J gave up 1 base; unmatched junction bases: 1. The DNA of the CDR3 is TGTGCCAGCAGCTTGGTGGACAGGGGCACAGATACGCAGTATTTT. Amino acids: CASSLVDRGTDTQYF.